These 18 T cell receptor beta chains were all obtained from the same sample, sequenced in a study of a mutant IDH1 vaccine in newly diagnosed glioma. The time point here: week 23, last vaccination. The study gave 300 ug of mutant IDH1 20-mer peptide per vaccine dose, with topical imiquimod. Sequencing was performed with immunoSEQ multiplex PCR; in TCRdb, only in-frame clones are kept and a portion is missing. Of about 64,000 clones in the sample, around 84% were seen once. These receptors are not linked to any known antigen. The sample in question was PBMCs, obtained from a glioma patient whose treatment included an IDH1 peptide vaccine. These receptors were collected from a young man with glioma.

The V call is TRBV5-1, the J call TRBJ2-5; TRBD2 is a possible D gene (7 bases). Matching the DNA end better, TRBJ2-7 makes the J call doubtful. This CDR3 has 15 amino acids. Germline lookup yields CDR1 SGHRS and CDR2 YFSETQ. The CDR3 loop reads CASSFGGQGIYEQYF. CDR3 DNA sequence: TGCGCCAGCAGCTTCGGGGGGCAAGGCATCTACGAGCAGTACTTC.

The rearrangement links TRBV29-1 to TRBJ2-3; TRBD2 matches at 13 bases. The V and J ends lost 4 bases and 0 bases, in that order; junction bases with no gene match: 7. The CDR3 is 17 residues long. Germline V gives CDR1 SQVTM, CDR2 ANQGSEA. CDR3 bases: TGCAGCGTTGGGGGACTAGCGGGGCCGACTAGCACAGATACGCAGTATTTT. This sequence encodes CSVGGLAGPTSTDTQYF.

In the case of this clone: At one of its ends the junction is not consistent with the germline gene, which may arise from a read error. This chain uses TRBV29-1 with TRBJ2-7; a possible D gene is TRBD2 (5 bases). Germline values: CDR1 SQVTM, CDR2 ANQGSEA. The CDR3 runs 13 residues. DNA of the CDR3: TGCAGCGTTGGAGGAGGACCCTCCCACGAGCAGTACTTC. Translated: CSVGGGPSHEQYF.

The chain employs TRBV29-1 and TRBJ2-1; the match to TRBD2 covers 9 bases. CDR3 length: 16 amino acids. CDR1 and CDR2 (germline): SQVTM, ANQGSEA. V lost 4 bases to trimming and J lost 4 bases; unmatched junction nucleotides: 11. The CDR3 reads CSVGEVAGARYNEQFF. In DNA form, the CDR3 reads TGCAGCGTTGGGGAGGTAGCGGGGGCCAGATACAATGAGCAGTTCTTC.

In its sample, this clone was seen once. The CDR3 spells CASSESSRDNQPQHF. Written as DNA, the CDR3 is TGCGCCAGCAGTGAGTCGAGCCGGGACAATCAGCCCCAGCATTTT. The chain uses TRBV10-2 and TRBJ1-5; D remains unclear. Trimming pared 0 bases from V and 3 bases from J, leaving 9 bases between. The CDR3 totals 15 residues. Germline V gene lookup returns CDR1 WSHSY and CDR2 SAAADI.

The rearrangement links TRBV7-8 to TRBJ2-7, with TRBD1 matching over 8 bases. The V gene's germline CDR1 is SGHVS and CDR2 FQNEAQ. J was trimmed by 3 bases and V by 2 bases; bases with no gene match: 3. This CDR3 comprises 14 residues. In nucleotides, the CDR3 is TGTGCCAGCAGCTTATCCGACAGGGGCTACGAGCAGTACTTC. Protein sequence: CASSLSDRGYEQYF.

This chain joins TRBV7-2 and TRBJ2-6, with 7 nucleotides matching TRBD1. The CDR3 has 17 residues. The V gene's germline CDR1 is SGHTA and CDR2 FQGNSA. Trimming took 4 bases from V and 0 from J; bases not matched to a gene: 6. The CDR3 DNA follows: TGTGCCAGCAGCTCCAAAGGGGGCAGCTCTGGGGCCAACGTCCTGACTTTC. Translation gives CASSSKGGSSGANVLTF. The whole variable domain, filled in from reference TRBV7-2 and TRBJ2-6, reads GAGVSQSPSNKVTEKGKDVELRCDPISGHTALYWYRQSLGQGLEFLIYFQGNSAPDKSGLPSDRFSAERTGGSVSTLTIQRTQQEDSAVYLCASSSKGGSSGANVLTFGAGSRLTVL.

This sequence joins TRBV18 and TRBJ1-3; D is unresolved. V was shortened by 0 bases and J by 3 bases, with 3 bases between the two germline ends. Germline V gene sequence: CDR1 KGHSH, CDR2 LQKENI. The length of the CDR3 is 13 residues. This chain's CDR3 is CASSPPNGNTIYF. DNA of the CDR3: TGTGCCAGCTCACCACCGAATGGAAACACCATATATTTT.

To note about this clone: Germline and junction disagree at one end, which may indicate a read error. The V call is TRBV19, the J call TRBJ2-3; D is perhaps TRBD1 or TRBD2 (5 bases each). Germline V CDR1 and CDR2: LNHDA, SQIVND (reference sequence). CDR3 length: 15 amino acids. CDR3 DNA sequence: TGTGCCAGTAGTGTAGAAGGGGATGGAGGAGATACGCAGTATTTT. Translating it yields CASSVEGDGGDTQYF.

The V call is TRBV5-8, the J call TRBJ2-5; the D is unclear. Germline-derived CDR1 and CDR2 are SGHTS and YDEGEE. The CDR3 contains 11 residues. The ends were cut back, 2 bases at V and 10 bases at J, with 9 bases in the middle. CDR3 region: CASSFGPHQYF. As DNA, the CDR3 is TGTGCCAGCAGCTTTGGCCCTCACCAGTACTTC.

The chain is built from TRBV30 and TRBJ2-1; 9 bases line up with TRBD1. After removal of 3 bases from V and 7 bases from J, the junction contained 4 bases not matched to a gene. Germline-derived CDR1 and CDR2 are GTSNPN and SVGIG (reference sequence). CDR3 size: 13 residues. CDR3 nucleotide sequence: TGTGCCTGGAGATGGGACAGGGCGAATGAGCAGTTCTTC. As protein: CAWRWDRANEQFF.

The V call is TRBV7-8, the J call TRBJ1-1, with D tentatively TRBD1 (5 bases). The germline gives CDR1 SGHVS, CDR2 FQNEAQ. Trimming left V 3 bases short and J 0 bases short, with 8 bases between. The CDR3 runs to 14 residues. Written as DNA, the CDR3 is TGTGCCAGCAGCTTTGGGGGAGTGAACACTGAAGCTTTCTTT. This translates into CASSFGGVNTEAFF.

The V and J genes are TRBV4-1 and TRBJ2-3, with D tentatively TRBD2 (5 bases). V lost 4 bases, J lost 5 bases, and 13 bases lay in between. Germline V gene lookup returns CDR1 MGHRA and CDR2 YSYEKL. CDR3 length: 14 amino acids. Here the CDR3 reads CASSPGPRGDTQYF. In DNA form, the CDR3 reads TGCGCCAGCAGCCCCGGACCCCGGGGAGATACGCAGTATTTT.

This clone occurred once. The chain couples TRBV6-6 to TRBJ2-5; D is possibly TRBD1 (6 bases). This CDR3 spans 14 amino acids. Trimming stripped 6 bases from V and 5 bases from J, with 16 bases between. In germline, CDR1 is MNHNY, CDR2 SVGAGI (reference sequence). The CDR3 loop is CASRDSSMVETQYF. CDR3 bases: TGTGCCAGCAGGGACAGTTCGATGGTGGAGACCCAGTACTTC.

J is TRBJ2-5 and V is TRBV7-7, with D perhaps given as TRBD1 or TRBD2 (5 bases each). Trimming pared 1 base from V and 5 bases from J, leaving 8 bases between. The CDR3 extends over 13 amino acids. Germline V gives CDR1 SSHAT, CDR2 FNYEAQ (reference sequence). The CDR3: CASSLGGVETQYF. In DNA, the CDR3 is TGTGCCAGCAGCTTAGGAGGGGTCGAGACCCAGTACTTC.

CDR3 region: CAGYDRGSYYGYTF. The CDR3 nucleotides are TGTGCCGGATACGACAGGGGGTCTTACTATGGCTACACCTTC. The rearrangement joins TRBV6-1 to TRBJ1-2, with 9 positions matching TRBD1. The CDR3 loop spans 14 amino acids. V shed 11 bases, J shed 3 bases, and the junction held 10 bases outside the gene matches. Per the germline V gene, CDR1 is MNHNS and CDR2 is SASEGT.

This sequence joins TRBV6-5 and TRBJ1-5, with D possibly TRBD1 on 6 matching bases. This CDR3 comprises 13 residues. Trimming stripped 6 bases from V and 11 bases from J, with 17 bases between. CDR1 and CDR2 (germline): MNHEY, SVGAGI. CDR3 loop: CASRPGGGKSQHF. The CDR3 nucleotides are TGTGCCAGCAGACCTGGTGGGGGCAAGTCCCAGCATTTT.

This rearrangement joins TRBV5-6 to TRBJ2-1; no reliable D call. Per the germline V gene, CDR1 is SGHDT and CDR2 is YYEEEE. The CDR3 sequence is 12 residues long. V was trimmed by 7 bases and J by 10 bases, leaving 15 bases between them. This chain's CDR3 is CASVLGIGEQFF. The CDR3 DNA reads TGTGCCAGCGTCCTGGGGATCGGGGAGCAGTTCTTC.